This TCR beta chain emerged from a study of T cell responses to AZD1222 COVID-19 vaccine. General observations from the study: It was only after the peak T cell response that any repertoires were sampled. It was only a handful of AZD1222 recipients who were seropositive at baseline. Among the donors, most were white British and more were female, and clonal diversity was possibly underestimated.

Using immunoSEQ multiplex PCR, the repertoire was profiled, and TCRdb retains in-frame clones only, with some absent. The top ten hold less than 3% of the sample, which has 160,000 or so clones, more than 90% seen once. Germline V gene sequence: CDR1 SNHLY, CDR2 FYNNEI. V shed 6 bases, J shed 5 bases, and the junction held 9 bases outside the gene matches. The CDR3 has 17 amino acids. Turning to this clone: The antigen remains unidentified.

This receptor was identified in an adult in good health. The chain is built from TRBV2 and TRBJ2-3; 15 bases align to TRBD2. Sequenced here: peripheral blood, sampled on day 0 of AZD1222 vaccination. CDR3 nucleotides: TGTGCCAGCAGGCCCCGGACTAGCGGGAGGGCCGGAGATACGCAGTATTTT. This sequence encodes CASRPRTSGRAGDTQYF.